Each of the 30 T cell receptor beta chains below was sequenced from the same sample in a study of blood T cell repertoires in COVID-19. Clones were read by immunoSEQ multiplex PCR, and TCRdb kept only the in-frame ones, dropping some. This table holds over 400,000 clones, about nine tenths found once. Sequencing was done on a sample of peripheral blood. These receptors were collected from a woman between 25 and 40 years old with active or convalescent COVID-19.

V gene TRBV10-3 combines with J gene TRBJ2-5, with TRBD1 as a possible D gene (6 bases). V lost 3 bases, J lost 3 bases, and 11 bases lay in between. This CDR3 is 14 amino acids long. The germline V gene has CDR1 ENHRY and CDR2 SYGVKD. The CDR3 protein is CAISDMRGKETQYF. In nucleotides, the CDR3 is TGTGCCATCAGTGATATGAGGGGGAAAGAGACCCAGTACTTC.

The CDR3 coding sequence is TGTGCCAGCAGTTACTCCCGAGCGGGGGCCCTCTACGAGCAGTACTTC. Its protein is CASSYSRAGALYEQYF. The chain combines TRBV6-5 with TRBJ2-7; 8 bases line up with TRBD2. The V gene's germline CDR1 is MNHEY and CDR2 SVGAGI. The length of the CDR3 is 16 residues. J lost 3 bases, V lost 0 bases, and 7 bases had no gene match.

J is TRBJ1-5 and V is TRBV27, with 9 positions matching TRBD1. The germline gives CDR1 MNHEY, CDR2 SMNVEV (reference sequence). J lost 2 bases, V lost 5 bases, and 7 bases had no gene match. The CDR3 extends over 16 amino acids. The CDR3 nucleotides are TGTGCCAGCAGTAGACGACAGGGGGGGGGCAATCAGCCCCAGCATTTT. This codes for CASSRRQGGGNQPQHF.

Only a few counts were recorded for this clone. This chain links TRBV11-2 with TRBJ2-1; D is ambiguous. This CDR3 spans 13 amino acids. Deletions cut 0 bases from V and 10 bases from J, with 10 bases between. CDR1 SGHAT and CDR2 FQNNGV come from the germline V gene. CDR3 loop: CASSLDRSWEQFF. DNA for the CDR3: TGTGCCAGCAGCTTAGATCGGAGCTGGGAGCAGTTCTTC.

The chain has TRBV18 and TRBJ1-1, with a possible D match to TRBD1 (5 bases). V was cut by 8 bases and J by 4 bases, with 14 bases left in between. Germline CDR1 is KGHSH and CDR2 is LQKENI. The CDR3 is made up of 13 amino acids. The DNA for the CDR3 is TGTGCCAGCCGAGCAGGGTCGGTCACTGAAGCTTTCTTT. This sequence encodes CASRAGSVTEAFF.

This chain links TRBV6-6 with TRBJ1-1, with D hard to call. CDR1 is MNHNY and CDR2 is SVGAGI in the germline V gene (reference sequence). V was cut by 2 bases and J by 0 bases, with 10 bases left in between. The CDR3 contains 15 residues. The CDR3 DNA reads as TGTGCCAGCAGTTACGGGAGGGAGGTGAACACTGAAGCTTTCTTT. It encodes CASSYGREVNTEAFF.

The rearrangement links TRBV7-8 to TRBJ1-2, with no clear D. CDR1 and CDR2 from the germline V gene are SGHVS and FQNEAQ. The V and J ends lost 5 bases and 7 bases respectively, with 8 bases between them. CDR3 length equals 11 residues. CDR3 sequence (DNA): TGTGCCAGCAGCCCCGGGGTTGGCTACACCTTC. This sequence encodes CASSPGVGYTF.

J is TRBJ1-4 and V is TRBV10-3; D remains unclear. V lost 3 bases and J 5 bases, leaving 10 bases between the germline ends. The CDR3 is made up of 14 amino acids. Germline CDR1 ENHRY, CDR2 SYGVKD. CDR3 DNA sequence: TGTGCCATCAGTGACCGAGGTACAAATGAAAAACTGTTTTTT. Protein product: CAISDRGTNEKLFF.

The chain is built from TRBV7-2 and TRBJ2-3; TRBD1 matches 8 bases. The CDR3 has 16 residues. Per germline, CDR1 SGHTA and CDR2 FQGNSA. V gave up 3 bases and J gave up 0 bases; unmatched junction bases: 5. CDR3 sequence reads: CASSFWTGTSTDTQYF. DNA for the CDR3: TGTGCCAGCAGCTTTTGGACAGGGACCAGCACAGATACGCAGTATTTT.

This clone was detected only once. V usage is TRBV5-1 and J usage is TRBJ1-4; no definite D call. V was clipped by 6 bases and J by 2 bases, with 8 bases between them. The CDR3 sequence is 13 residues long. CDR1 is SGHRS, CDR2 YFSETQ, per germline. The CDR3: CASKISTNEKLFF. The CDR3 DNA reads as TGCGCCAGCAAAATCTCCACTAATGAAAAACTGTTTTTT.

This chain uses TRBV4-1 with TRBJ2-7; D is undetermined. The V end lost 3 bases, the J end lost 5 bases, and 14 bases lay between the germline ends. This CDR3 is built from 14 residues. Looked up from germline, CDR1 is MGHRA and CDR2 is YSYEKL. The CDR3 nucleotides are TGCGCCAGCAGCCAGGTAGCCTTGGTCAACGAGCAGTACTTC. This sequence encodes CASSQVALVNEQYF.

This chain connects TRBV19 to TRBJ1-2; D call uncertain. CDR1 LNHDA and CDR2 SQIVND come from the germline V gene (reference sequence). The germline V and J ends were trimmed by 5 bases and 8 bases, with 15 bases remaining between them. The CDR3 contains 13 residues. CDR3 DNA sequence: TGTGCCAGTAGTTCACAGATATCAACGGGCTACACCTTC. It encodes CASSSQISTGYTF.

The chain is built from TRBV3-1 (or the pseudogene TRBV3-2) and TRBJ1-3; D is undetermined. CDR1 LGHDT and CDR2 YNNKEL come from the germline V gene (reference sequence). Trimming pared 1 base from V and 7 bases from J, leaving 8 bases between. There are 13 residues in the CDR3. CDR3: CASSQGSGNTIYF. CDR3 nucleotides: TGTGCCAGCAGCCAAGGCTCCGGGAACACCATATATTTT.

The chain couples TRBV5-1 to TRBJ2-1, with 13 bases matching TRBD2. Trimming took 6 bases from V and 10 from J; bases not matched to a gene: 10. Per the germline V gene, CDR1 is SGHRS and CDR2 is YFSETQ. This CDR3 comprises 15 residues. The CDR3 nucleotides are TGCGCCAGCACCGAAGCGACTAGCGGGAGGCTCGAGCAGTTCTTC. Protein sequence: CASTEATSGRLEQFF. The full variable domain, in which reference TRBV5-1 and TRBJ2-1 provide the parts outside the CDR3, is KAGVTQTPRYLIKTRGQQVTLSCSPISGHRSVSWYQQTPGQGLQFLFEYFSETQRNKGNFPGRFSGRQFSNSRSEMNVSTLELGDSALYLCASTEATSGRLEQFFGPGTRLTVL.

This chain joins TRBV6-5 and TRBJ2-2, with 8 bases matching TRBD1. This CDR3 has 15 amino acids. The V gene's germline CDR1 is MNHEY and CDR2 SVGAGI. With 5 bases clipped from V and 4 bases from J, the junction kept 6 bases outside the gene matches. The CDR3 region is CASSPQGAATGELFF. As DNA, the CDR3 is TGTGCCAGCAGTCCTCAGGGGGCAGCCACCGGGGAGCTGTTTTTT.

The V and J genes are TRBV18 and TRBJ2-7; TRBD1 agrees at 10 bases. Germline V gives CDR1 KGHSH, CDR2 LQKENI. The CDR3 spans 14 residues. V was pared by 3 bases and J by 5 bases, with 4 bases of the junction left unmatched. The CDR3 spells CASSPATGGNEQYF. DNA of the CDR3: TGTGCCAGCTCACCTGCGACAGGGGGCAACGAGCAGTACTTC. The full variable domain, rest sourced from reference TRBV18 and TRBJ2-7, is NAGVMQNPRHLVRRRGQEARLRCSPMKGHSHVYWYRQLPEEGLKFMVYLQKENIIDESGMPKERFSAEFPKEGPSILRIQQVVRGDSAAYFCASSPATGGNEQYFGPGTRLTVT.

The chain recombines TRBV2 with TRBJ1-5, with D possibly TRBD1 on 6 matching bases. Deletions cut 8 bases from V and 6 bases from J, with 11 bases between. The germline CDR1 and CDR2 sequences are SNHLY and FYNNEI. The CDR3 consists of 12 residues. The CDR3, as DNA: TGTGCCAGCCGAGGGGGTGGTCAGCCCCAGCATTTT. Protein product: CASRGGGQPQHF.

The chain combines TRBV6-5 with TRBJ1-1; the D gene is possibly TRBD1 (5 bases). Germline CDR1 and CDR2: MNHEY and SVGAGI. This CDR3 contains 15 residues. Trimming took off 6 bases at V and 2 bases at J, with 16 bases between the two ends. This CDR3 is CASRRTGIGNTEAFF. DNA of the CDR3: TGTGCCAGCAGGCGTACAGGAATCGGCAACACTGAAGCTTTCTTT.

The chain couples TRBV10-3 to TRBJ2-5, with D tentatively TRBD2 (6 bases). CDR3 length equals 12 residues. Germline CDR1 is ENHRY and CDR2 is SYGVKD. The V gene lost 8 bases and the J gene lost 4 bases, with 11 bases spanning the gap. The CDR3 bases are TGTGCCATCGGGACGGAGGGAGAGACCCAGTACTTC. The encoded protein is CAIGTEGETQYF.

J is TRBJ2-3 and V is TRBV2, with D maybe TRBD2 (6 bases). CDR1 is SNHLY and CDR2 is FYNNEI in the germline V gene. V was shortened by 6 bases and J by 3 bases, with 13 bases between the two germline ends. The CDR3 covers 14 residues. CDR3 DNA: TGTGCCAGCAGCCCCCGGGACTTAACAGATACGCAGTATTTT. Its translation is CASSPRDLTDTQYF.

The chain employs TRBV6-6 and TRBJ2-7, with 9 bases aligning to TRBD2. There are 15 residues in the CDR3. Trimming took 0 bases from V and 6 from J; bases not matched to a gene: 6. CDR1 is MNHNY, CDR2 SVGAGI, per germline (reference sequence). The CDR3 is CASSYSGGGVREQYF. As DNA, the CDR3 is TGTGCCAGCAGTTACTCTGGCGGGGGGGTCCGCGAGCAGTACTTC.

This chain uses TRBV5-1 with TRBJ1-1; TRBD1 aligns across 9 bases. There are 17 residues in the CDR3. V gave up 4 bases and J gave up 0 bases; unmatched junction bases: 10. CDR1 SGHRS and CDR2 YFSETQ come from the germline V gene. CDR3 in DNA: TGCGCCAGCAGCAAGGGACAGGGACCCCTCATGAACACTGAAGCTTTCTTT. This codes for CASSKGQGPLMNTEAFF.

The chain links TRBV19 to TRBJ1-4; the D is unclear. The CDR3 consists of 14 residues. V was trimmed by 4 bases and J by 0 bases, leaving 6 bases between them. Germline CDR1 LNHDA, CDR2 SQIVND (reference sequence). The CDR3 DNA follows: TGTGCCAGTAGTAACCAGGCAACTAATGAAAAACTGTTTTTT. Protein product: CASSNQATNEKLFF.

This chain's CDR3 is CASSPDRGQSYEQYF. The CDR3 DNA sequence: TGTGCCAGCAGCCCGGACAGGGGGCAATCCTACGAGCAGTACTTC. The rearrangement uses TRBV28 and TRBJ2-7, with 11 bases fitting TRBD1. The CDR3 totals 15 residues. From germline, CDR1 is MDHEN and CDR2 SYDVKM. After removal of 6 bases from V and 1 base from J, the junction contained 5 bases not matched to a gene.

The rearrangement links TRBV3-1 (or the pseudogene TRBV3-2) to TRBJ2-1; possible D gene TRBD2, 5 bases. This CDR3 has 17 amino acids. Germline CDR1 is LGHDT and CDR2 is YNNKEL (reference sequence). Trimming shortened V by 0 bases and J by 3 bases, and 15 bases separated the two germline ends. The CDR3 DNA is TGTGCCAGCAGCCAAGATCTGGAGAGGGCGATCTACAATGAGCAGTTCTTC. This encodes CASSQDLERAIYNEQFF.

This chain links TRBV6-1 with TRBJ1-1; 7 nucleotides align to TRBD1. From germline, CDR1 is MNHNS and CDR2 SASEGT. The CDR3 loop spans 16 amino acids. Trimming at V came to 1 base and at J to 3 bases, leaving 8 bases not matched to a gene. CDR3 sequence reads: CASSEVRGPRDTEAFF. The DNA of the CDR3 is TGTGCCAGCAGTGAAGTAAGGGGGCCCAGGGACACTGAAGCTTTCTTT.

Points on this clone: This same CDR3 is encoded by further DNA sequences in the sample. The rearrangement links TRBV27 to TRBJ1-1, with 9 bases identical to TRBD1. The germline CDR1 and CDR2 sequences are MNHEY and SMNVEV (reference sequence). CDR3 size: 15 residues. V shed 5 bases and J 1 base; nucleotides not matched to a gene: 5. The CDR3 loop is CASSAPGQGNTEAFF. CDR3 DNA sequence: TGTGCCAGCAGTGCACCGGGACAGGGGAACACTGAAGCTTTCTTT.

This chain connects TRBV18 to TRBJ1-3; D not certain. The germline CDR1 and CDR2 sequences are KGHSH and LQKENI. This CDR3 comprises 15 residues. The V and J ends lost 2 bases and 1 base respectively, with 9 bases between them. CDR3: CASSPAVSSGNTIYF. The CDR3 DNA is TGTGCCAGCTCACCAGCAGTATCGTCTGGAAACACCATATATTTT.

The chain uses TRBV11-3 and TRBJ2-5, with D unresolved. The V gene's germline CDR1 is SGHNT and CDR2 YENEEA. Trimming removed 1 base from V and 3 bases from J, with 6 bases in between. CDR3 length: 13 amino acids. CDR3 residues: CASSLAQKETQYF. The CDR3 bases are TGTGCCAGCAGCTTAGCCCAAAAAGAGACCCAGTACTTC.

The chain combines TRBV2 with TRBJ1-1; D gene uncertain. The CDR3 is 14 amino acids. Trimming cost V 5 bases and J 3 bases, with 13 bases left between them. CDR1 SNHLY and CDR2 FYNNEI come from the germline V gene. CDR3 in amino acids: CASSPPTVDTEAFF. CDR3 DNA: TGTGCCAGCAGTCCGCCTACAGTCGACACTGAAGCTTTCTTT.